The following is a T cell receptor (beta chain) sequence with its context. This clonotype was seen repeatedly, ten times or more. Its recognized antigen is unknown. No base quality values were provided; no much bigger clone lies one nucleotide off. These data are taken from a study of T cell repertoires in cytomegalovirus infection (dated by TCRdb to the late 2010s). With respect to the entire study: Donor HLA type was relevant to the analysis, because carriage of CMV infection together with the matching HLA type was indicated by public TCR beta signatures. Here is what the overall study found, with its caveats: In both this cohort and an independent roughly 400-donor cohort, the cumulative frequency of public TCR beta family members distinguished carriers of CMV infection plus the relevant HLA type. In the ex vivo response, HLA-C-restricted CMV-specific TCR beta clonotypes were dominant, and in two of eight donors the single most frequent clonotype came from this HLA-C-restricted group.

Sequenced on an Illumina HiSeq 1500. The public reads were run again by TCRdb, first through fastp at Q25 and then through MiXCR, and only productive beta chains were kept. Rows matching on CDR3 protein sequence are summarized as one entry with the most common DNA and genes. This sample holds a few hundred thousand distinct CDR3 sequences; roughly an eighth were observed only once. Around 8.7% of the sample rests with the top ten. The germline V gene provides CDR1 SGHTA and CDR2 FQGNSA. From cysteine to phenylalanine, the CDR3 is 13 amino acids long. The retained sequence is limited to the CDR3, 39 bases, with the frame set at the first base. The junction shows trimming of 11 bases on V and 4 bases on J, plus 17 bases between the germline ends.

The source of this sequence is a human donor in good health (CMV status not recorded). Some clones in this sample may be carry-over from other donors' samples. The specimen sequenced was PBMCs. The V and J genes are TRBV7-2 and TRBJ1-2; too little of a D gene remains to name it. The CDR3 protein is CAGRLPGGYGYTF. The bases read TGTGCCGGCCGGTTGCCGGGTGGCTATGGCTACACCTTC.